This T cell receptor beta chain was retrieved from a study of blood T cell repertoires in COVID-19 (TCRdb year 2020). Background on the whole study: Collaborator samples came from the United States, Italy and Spain and covered acute and convalescent phases of COVID-19. Deeply sampled blood TCRbeta repertoires from subjects exposed to, actively infected with, or recovered from COVID-19 were included in the dataset. A freely available public database, intended as a resource for researchers studying the immune response to SARS-CoV-2, is where the repertoires were released. The sample metadata nearly always contained a de-identified subject ID, COVID-19 status, age in years and sex. The material from the prospective study consisted of cDNA or gDNA derived from T cells, B-cell-depleted T cells, or PBMCs. The samples were drawn from the first 160 participants of the ongoing ImmuneRACE study and from 1,254 subjects provided by 6 global collaborators. Where HLA class I and class II types were available, the types were taken from metadata supplied by the sample provider, not from assay-based typing.

One collaborating source in Seattle enrolled patients during active infection and followed them longitudinally through the course of disease. Whole blood was collected in K2EDTA tubes by collaborating institutions according to the institutions' own protocols. For TCRbeta analysis, collaborators shipped samples as frozen whole blood, isolated PBMCs, or DNA extracted from either of those sample types. From its cysteine to its phenylalanine, the CDR3 spans 14 amino acids. Only the CDR3 part of the read is kept: 42 bases, read in frame from the first base. The germline V gene yields SQVTM for CDR1 and ANQGSEA for CDR2. The V and J ends are trimmed by 4 bases and 3 bases, leaving 16 bases between them. TCRbeta CDR3 regions were amplified from genomic DNA using the immunoSEQ Assay, a bias-controlled multiplex PCR. In the source study's methods: The number of nucleated cells in each sample was estimated by amplification of reference gene primers within the assay. To quantify the absolute abundance of each unique TCRbeta CDR3 rearrangement, sequence reads were collapsed and filtered. For each sample, productive Simpson clonality was calculated as the square root of Simpson's diversity index across productive rearrangements. TCRdb re-hosts the immuneACCESS table, in-frame sequences only. Its copies lack some clones; in the studies checked, an unresolved V gene accounts for under half of them, and the cause for the rest is not known. V and J calls and clone size are copied from that table; D and trimming were computed from the DNA. This sample gives about 300,000 clones in total; roughly nine tenths of them show up just once. Together, the top ten hold less than 2% of the sample.

As regards this clone: The antigen this receptor binds is unknown. No much larger clone is present one base from it, and per-base qualities are unavailable.

On the study overall, not on this receptor specifically: How much clinical and demographic metadata was included differed by source and by participant, and the metadata was provided uncurated.

Sequencing used peripheral blood. The receptor comes from a woman in her twenties or thirties with COVID-19, enrolled during active disease. The chain uses TRBV29-1 and TRBJ2-7; D gene: possibly TRBD2, on 5 matching bases. The bases are TGCAGCGTTGTCTTCGGACCGGCGGGCTACGAGCAGTACTTC. It encodes CSVVFGPAGYEQYF.